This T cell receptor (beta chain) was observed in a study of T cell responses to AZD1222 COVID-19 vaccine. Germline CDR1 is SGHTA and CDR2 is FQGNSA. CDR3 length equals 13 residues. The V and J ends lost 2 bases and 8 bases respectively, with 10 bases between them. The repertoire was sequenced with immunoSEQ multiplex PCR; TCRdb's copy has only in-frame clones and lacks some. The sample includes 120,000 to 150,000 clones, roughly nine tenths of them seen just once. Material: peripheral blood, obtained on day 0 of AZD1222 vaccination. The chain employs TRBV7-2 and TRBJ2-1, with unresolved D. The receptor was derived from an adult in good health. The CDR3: CASSLRRSDEQFF. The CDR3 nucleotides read TGTGCCAGCAGCTTAAGGCGGTCAGATGAGCAGTTCTTC.